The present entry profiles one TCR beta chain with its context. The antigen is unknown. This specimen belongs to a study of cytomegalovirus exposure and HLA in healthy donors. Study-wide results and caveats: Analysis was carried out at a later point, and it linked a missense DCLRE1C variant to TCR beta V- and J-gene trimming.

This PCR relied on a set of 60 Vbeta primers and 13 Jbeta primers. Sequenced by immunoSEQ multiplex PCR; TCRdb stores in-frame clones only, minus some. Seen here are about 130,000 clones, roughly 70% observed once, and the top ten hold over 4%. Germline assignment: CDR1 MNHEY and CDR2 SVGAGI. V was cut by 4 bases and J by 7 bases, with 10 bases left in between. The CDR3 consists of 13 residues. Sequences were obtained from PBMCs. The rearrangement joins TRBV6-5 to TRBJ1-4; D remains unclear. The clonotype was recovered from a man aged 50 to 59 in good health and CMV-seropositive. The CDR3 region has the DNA TGTGCCAGCAGTTGGCGCAGGTCTGAAAAACTGTTTTTT. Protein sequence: CASSWRRSEKLFF.